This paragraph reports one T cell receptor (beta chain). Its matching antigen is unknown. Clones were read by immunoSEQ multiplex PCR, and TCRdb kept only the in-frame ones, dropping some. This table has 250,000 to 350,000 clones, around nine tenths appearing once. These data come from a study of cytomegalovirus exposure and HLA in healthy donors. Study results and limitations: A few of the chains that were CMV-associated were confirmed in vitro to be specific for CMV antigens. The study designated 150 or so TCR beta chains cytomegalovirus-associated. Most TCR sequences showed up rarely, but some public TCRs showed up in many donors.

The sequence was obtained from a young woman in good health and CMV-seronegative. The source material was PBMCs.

CDR3 nucleotide sequence: TGTGCCAGCAGCCCCCGGACAGTGACGATCTACGAGCAGTACTTC. The encoded protein is CASSPRTVTIYEQYF. This chain uses TRBV27 with TRBJ2-7, with a weak D call TRBD1 (6 bases). V dropped 6 bases and J dropped 3 bases, with 18 bases sitting between them. Germline V lookup: CDR1 MNHEY, CDR2 SMNVEV (reference sequence). This CDR3 has 15 residues.